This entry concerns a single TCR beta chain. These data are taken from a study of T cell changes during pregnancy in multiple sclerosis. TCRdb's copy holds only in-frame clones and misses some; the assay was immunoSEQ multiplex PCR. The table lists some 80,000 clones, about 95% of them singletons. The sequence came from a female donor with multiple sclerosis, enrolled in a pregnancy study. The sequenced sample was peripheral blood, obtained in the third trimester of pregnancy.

DNA of the CDR3: TGTGCCAGCTCCCAAATACCAGTTCGATCGGGACAGGGTGAGGTGAGTTCACCCCTCCACTTT. Protein product: CASSQIPVRSGQGEVSSPLHF. The chain is built from TRBV18 and TRBJ1-6; 9 bases map to TRBD1. Germline assignment: CDR1 KGHSH and CDR2 LQKENI. CDR3 length equals 21 residues. With 6 bases clipped from V and 9 bases from J, the junction kept 27 bases outside the gene matches.